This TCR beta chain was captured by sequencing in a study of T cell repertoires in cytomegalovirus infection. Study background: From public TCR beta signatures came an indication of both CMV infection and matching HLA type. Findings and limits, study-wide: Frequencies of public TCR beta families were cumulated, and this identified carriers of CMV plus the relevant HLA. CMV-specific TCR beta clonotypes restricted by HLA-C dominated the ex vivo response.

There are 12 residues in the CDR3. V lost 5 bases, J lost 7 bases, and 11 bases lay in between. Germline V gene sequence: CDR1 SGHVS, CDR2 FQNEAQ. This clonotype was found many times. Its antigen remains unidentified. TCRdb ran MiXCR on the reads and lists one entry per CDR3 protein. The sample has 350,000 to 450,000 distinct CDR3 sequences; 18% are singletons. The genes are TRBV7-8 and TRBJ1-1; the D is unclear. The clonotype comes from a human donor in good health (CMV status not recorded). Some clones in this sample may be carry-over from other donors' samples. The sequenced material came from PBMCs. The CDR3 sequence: CASSLGPSEAFF. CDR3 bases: TGTGCCAGCAGCCTCGGGCCCAGTGAAGCTTTCTTT.